Below, 11 T cell receptor beta chains from the same sample are listed, as sequenced in a study of T cells expressing NK-cell markers. TCRdb reanalyzed the 5' RACE reads, giving one entry per CDR3 protein sequence and no DNA. This repertoire includes 150,000 to 160,000 distinct CDR3 sequences. Sequencing input: blood T cells: a sorted CD56 or NKG2C T cell subset, CD4+ or CD8+ T cells, or bulk PBMC T cells (not recorded which). The receptors shown here come from a woman in her fifties or sixties in good health.

This chain joins TRBV20-1 and TRBJ1-4; TCRdb designates TRBD1, a call that cannot be tested without DNA. Germline V gene sequence: CDR1 DFQATT, CDR2 SNEGSKA (reference sequence). The CDR3 runs 16 residues. Here the CDR3 reads CSASHPRDRGNEKLFF.

The gene calls are TRBV5-1 and TRBJ2-7; TCRdb indicates TRBD1, and absent DNA this call remains unverified. The CDR3 is 14 residues long. From germline, CDR1 is SGHRS and CDR2 YFSETQ. Here the CDR3 reads CASSLATGGYEQYF.

The rearrangement links TRBV11-2 to TRBJ2-5; TCRdb selects TRBD1, and the lack of DNA leaves this call unchecked. In germline, CDR1 is SGHAT, CDR2 FQNNGV. CDR3 size: 15 residues. The CDR3 reads CASSPIVGAIETQYF.

The genes are TRBV4-2 and TRBJ1-3. Germline V gene lookup returns CDR1 LGHNA and CDR2 YNFKEQ. The CDR3 extends over 15 amino acids. The CDR3 region is CASSRTRSSGNTIYF.

This chain links TRBV24-1 with TRBJ2-2; TCRdb designates TRBD1, a call that cannot be tested without DNA. Germline CDR1 and CDR2: KGHDR and SFDVKD. The CDR3 covers 17 residues. The CDR3 is CATSDPNRDRNTGELFF.

The chain carries TRBV6-5 and TRBJ2-3; TCRdb gives TRBD1 as the D gene, but with no DNA this cannot be confirmed. Germline-derived CDR1 and CDR2 are MNHEY and SVGAGI. This CDR3 is 13 amino acids long. CDR3 in amino acids: CASYRDSTDTQYF.

This chain links TRBV12-3 or TRBV12-4 with TRBJ1-5. The CDR3 consists of 14 residues. This chain's CDR3 is CASSSQAERQPQHF.

This chain joins TRBV29-1 and TRBJ2-1; TCRdb's D call of TRBD2 is untestable without DNA. Germline CDR1 reads SQVTM; CDR2 reads ANQGSEA. The CDR3 is 14 residues long. The CDR3 protein is CSVLLAGAGNEQFF.

The chain recombines TRBV27 with TRBJ2-7; TCRdb picks TRBD1, but there is no DNA to check that call. This CDR3 contains 13 residues. Germline-derived CDR1 and CDR2 are MNHEY and SMNVEV (reference sequence). The CDR3 here is CASSWFGQDEQYF.

This chain joins TRBV5-1 and TRBJ2-3; TCRdb picks TRBD2, but there is no DNA to check that call. CDR1 and CDR2 (germline): SGHRS, YFSETQ. This CDR3 is 13 amino acids long. CDR3 in amino acids: CASTLAGTDTQYF.

The chain is built from TRBV11-2 and TRBJ2-7; the D call of TRBD1 rests on TCRdb alone, since no DNA is present to check it. From germline, CDR1 is SGHAT and CDR2 FQNNGV. CDR3 length equals 14 residues. CDR3 region: CASSLNRGVYEQYF.